This T cell receptor (beta chain) was recorded in a study of blood T cells in healthy people across ages. In this sample, this clonotype turned up once. Using a J-beta primer mix together with a sample-barcoded 5' primer, a second PCR was run for roughly 7 to 11 cycles. Via MiXCR, TCRdb re-called the 5' RACE reads, giving one row per CDR3 protein. The sample contains over 750,000 distinct CDR3 sequences, 20% to 25% of which appear only once. CDR3 length: 16 amino acids. Trimming removed 2 bases from V and 2 bases from J, with 14 bases in between. The sample was also linked to a second study, of T cells of mothers and their children.

This TCR derives from a boy aged 5-17 years in good health. Sample: blood. The gene calls are TRBV5-7 and TRBJ2-1; D is possibly TRBD2 (5 bases). TRBV5-7 is an ORF, and what it does is uncertain. CDR3 region: CASSFPGVAPYNEQFF. CDR3 DNA sequence: TGTGCCAGCAGCTTCCCTGGGGTAGCGCCCTACAATGAGCAGTTCTTC.